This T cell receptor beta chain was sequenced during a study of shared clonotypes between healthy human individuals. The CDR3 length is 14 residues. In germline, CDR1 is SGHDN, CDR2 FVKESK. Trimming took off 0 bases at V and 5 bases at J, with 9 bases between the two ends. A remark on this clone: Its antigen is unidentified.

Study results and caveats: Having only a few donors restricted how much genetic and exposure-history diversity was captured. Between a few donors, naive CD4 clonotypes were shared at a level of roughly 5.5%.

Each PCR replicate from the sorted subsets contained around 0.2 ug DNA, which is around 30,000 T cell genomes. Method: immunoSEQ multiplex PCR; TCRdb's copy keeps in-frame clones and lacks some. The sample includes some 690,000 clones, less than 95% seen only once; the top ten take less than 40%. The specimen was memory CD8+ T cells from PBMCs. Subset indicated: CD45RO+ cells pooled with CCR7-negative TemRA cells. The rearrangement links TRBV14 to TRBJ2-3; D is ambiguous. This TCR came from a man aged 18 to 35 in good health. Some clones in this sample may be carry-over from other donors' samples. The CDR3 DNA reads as TGTGCCAGCAGCCAAGAATCTCGAATAGATACGCAGTATTTT. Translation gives CASSQESRIDTQYF.